This is a list of T cell receptor beta chains from one sample in a study of blood T cell repertoires in COVID-19. The assay was immunoSEQ multiplex PCR, and TCRdb's table has in-frame clones only and misses some. This table has fewer than 400,000 clones, roughly nine tenths appearing once. What was sequenced was PBMCs or T cells enriched from blood (not recorded which). The source is a man aged 55 to 70 who had recovered from COVID-19. The CDR3 runs from the conserved cysteine through the conserved F or W. Each record gives: clone size, J gene, D gene, V gene, CDR3 DNA, CDR3 protein. A D gene is named only where the DNA matches it firmly. Size values are once, few and many counts, or a class for expanded clones, and some rows have none.

>once|TRBJ2-1|TRBD2|TRBV27
TGTGCCAGCAGTCCGAGACTAGCGGAGGGGGACAATGAGCAGTTCTTC
CASSPRLAEGDNEQFF
>-|TRBJ2-7|-|TRBV6-2/TRBV6-3
TGTGCCAGCAGTTACGGCGGCCAGGCGGGCACCGAGCAGTACTTC
CASSYGGQAGTEQYF
>-|TRBJ1-1|-|TRBV7-2
TGTGCCAGCAGCCTCTCGGGGGGGGCATACACTGAAGCTTTCTTT
CASSLSGGAYTEAFF
>-|TRBJ2-2|-|TRBV6-5
TGTGCCAGCAGTTACTACCCGGACACGTACACCGGGGAGCTGTTTTTT
CASSYYPDTYTGELFF
>-|TRBJ2-7|TRBD2|TRBV27
TGTGCCAGCAGTTTAAGGCGACTAGCGGGAGGTTACTACGAGCAGTACTTC
CASSLRRLAGGYYEQYF
>-|TRBJ2-1|-|TRBV13
TGTGCCAGCAAAAAGGGAGTTCTCTACAATGAGCAGTTCTTC
CASKKGVLYNEQFF
>-|TRBJ1-4|-|TRBV11-2
TGTGCCAGCAGCTTGGGTACGGGTGAAAAACTGTTTTTT
CASSLGTGEKLFF
>-|TRBJ2-1|TRBD2|TRBV5-1
TGCGCCAGCAGCTTGGTGGGGGCTAGCGGGGCGAACGGCGGGCAGTTCTTC
CASSLVGASGANGGQFF
>-|TRBJ2-7|TRBD2|TRBV19
TGTGCCAGTAGTCCAGCGGGAGGCACGCTCGTTCCCTACGAGCAGTACTTC
CASSPAGGTLVPYEQYF
>-|TRBJ2-1|-|TRBV28
TGTGCCAGCAGTTTTGGAGGTTCACTTGAGGAGCAGTTCTTC
CASSFGGSLEEQFF
>-|TRBJ1-2|-|TRBV28
TGTGCCAGCAGTTCCCCGGGCGTTCAGGGGTATGGCTACACCTTC
CASSSPGVQGYGYTF
>-|TRBJ2-7|-|TRBV12-2
TGTGCAAGTCGCTTCCATCGGACAGGGCTATACGAGCAGTACTTC
CASRFHRTGLYEQYF
>-|TRBJ2-2|TRBD1|TRBV29-1
TGCAGCGTTGAAGCAGACAGGGGAATCGGGGAGCTGTTTTTT
CSVEADRGIGELFF
>-|TRBJ1-4|-|TRBV18
TGTGCCAGCGGAAATTCGGACTCAACTAATGAAAAACTGTTTTTT
CASGNSDSTNEKLFF
>-|TRBJ1-3|-|TRBV18
TGTGCCAGCTCACCGACGGACTTAGGAGGTGGAAACACCATATATTTT
CASSPTDLGGGNTIYF
>-|TRBJ2-7|-|TRBV6-5
TGTGCCAGCAGGATCAGGGGTTACGACGAGCAGTACTTC
CASRIRGYDEQYF
>-|TRBJ2-5|TRBD2|TRBV3-1/TRBV3-2
TGTGCCAGCAGCCAGGCTTTAGCGGGAGGGCCAGGGGAGACCCAGTACTTC
CASSQALAGGPGETQYF
>-|TRBJ2-7|TRBD2|TRBV3-1/TRBV3-2
TGTGCCAGCAGCCAAGGGACTAGGGACTACGAGCAGTACTTC
CASSQGTRDYEQYF
>-|TRBJ2-5|TRBD2|TRBV29-1
TGCGCGGGAGGTGGCGGTCTAGCGGAAGAGACCCAGTACTTC
CAGGGGLAEETQYF
>-|TRBJ2-7|TRBD2|TRBV7-2
TGTGCCAGCAGCCGGGGGTCTAGCGGGAAGTACGAGCAGTACTTC
CASSRGSSGKYEQYF
>few|TRBJ1-2|TRBD1|TRBV28
TGTGCCAGCAGGGAAAAAGGACCGGGACAGGGCTATGGCTACACCTTC
CASREKGPGQGYGYTF
>-|TRBJ1-1|TRBD1|TRBV7-3
TGTGCCAGCAGCGCAACCGGGACAGACACTGAAGCTTTCTTT
CASSATGTDTEAFF
>-|TRBJ2-4|-|TRBV5-1
TGCGCCAGCAAGATTGTGCAGGGGCTCGGGAACATTCAGTACTTC
CASKIVQGLGNIQYF
>-|TRBJ2-3|TRBD2|TRBV7-3
TGTGCCAGCAGCTTAACAGGAGCGGGGGACACAGATACGCAGTATTTT
CASSLTGAGDTDTQYF
>-|TRBJ2-1|-|TRBV11-2
TGTGCCAGCAGCACACAGCTTAGCTCCTACAATGAGCAGTTCTTC
CASSTQLSSYNEQFF
>-|TRBJ2-3|-|TRBV4-3
TGCGCCAGCAGCCAAGAAGGGGTGCAGGGTGGTACAGATACGCAGTATTTT
CASSQEGVQGGTDTQYF
>-|TRBJ2-2|-|TRBV6-5
TGTGCCAGCGCCCCTAGGCCACACACCGGGGAGCTGTTTTTT
CASAPRPHTGELFF
>-|TRBJ1-2|-|TRBV7-8
TGTGCCAGCAGCTTAGTCAGCACAGATGGCTACACCTTC
CASSLVSTDGYTF
>-|TRBJ2-2|-|TRBV19
TGTGCCAGTAGTACCCGGGACAAGAAGACCGGGGAGCTGTTTTTT
CASSTRDKKTGELFF
>-|TRBJ2-2|-|TRBV3-1/TRBV3-2
TGTGCCAGCAGCCAAGATCGGGTAAAAGCCGGGGAGCTGTTTTTT
CASSQDRVKAGELFF
>once|TRBJ2-2|-|TRBV6-5
TGTGCCAGCAGTTACGTGGGGGGAGGAGGCACCGGGGAGCTGTTTTTT
CASSYVGGGGTGELFF
>-|TRBJ2-7|-|TRBV11-2
TGTGCCAGCAGCTTAGTAGCCGACCGTTCCAACGAGCAGTACTTC
CASSLVADRSNEQYF
>-|TRBJ2-1|TRBD1|TRBV11-2
TGTGCCAGCAGCTTAGCCGGGACAGGGTATGAGCAGTTCTTC
CASSLAGTGYEQFF
>once|TRBJ2-3|TRBD2|TRBV5-1
TGCGCCAGCAGAGCCGGGACTAGCGGGAGTACCGCAGATACGCAGTATTTT
CASRAGTSGSTADTQYF
>-|TRBJ2-7|-|TRBV21-1
TGTGCCAGCAGCAAAGAGGGGACTAGAACGTACGAGCAGTACTTC
CASSKEGTRTYEQYF
>-|TRBJ1-2|TRBD1|TRBV7-9
TGTGCCAGCAGCGTCAGGGGGCGCGGCTATGGCTACACCTTC
CASSVRGRGYGYTF
>-|TRBJ2-3|TRBD2|TRBV7-2
TGTGCCAGCAGCCCGCGGACTAGCGGGAGTTGGGGCACAGATACGCAGTATTTT
CASSPRTSGSWGTDTQYF
>-|TRBJ2-7|TRBD2|TRBV6-5
TGTGCCAGCTCCGGGACTAGCTCCTACGAGCAGTACTTC
CASSGTSSYEQYF
>-|TRBJ1-4|-|TRBV18
TGTGCCAGCTCAATACAACCCGGGGTCGATAATGAAAAACTGTTTTTT
CASSIQPGVDNEKLFF
>-|TRBJ2-6|-|TRBV19
TGTGCCAGTAGGGACACTTCTGGGGCCAACGTCCTGACTTTC
CASRDTSGANVLTF
>-|TRBJ1-3|-|TRBV11-2
TGTGCCAGCAGCTTAGGGGAGTTAAGTGGAAACACCATATATTTT
CASSLGELSGNTIYF
>-|TRBJ2-3|TRBD2|TRBV5-4
TGTGCCAGCAGCTTGGTAACTAGCGGCACAGATACGCAGTATTTT
CASSLVTSGTDTQYF